This T cell receptor beta chain is drawn from a study of cytomegalovirus exposure and HLA in healthy donors. Comments on this clone: Its antigen is not identified.

With 60 Vbeta and 13 Jbeta primers, the PCR was carried out. Clones were read by immunoSEQ multiplex PCR, and TCRdb kept only the in-frame ones, dropping some. The sample comprises fewer than 200,000 clones, about 63% of which are singletons, and 2.5% to 3.5% rests with the top ten. V was clipped by 7 bases and J by 1 base, with 14 bases between them. This CDR3 region has 14 residues. The germline CDR1 and CDR2 sequences are MDHEN and SYDVKM. Donors in the study were healthy people who gave bone marrow. Overall study results and limits: For presence/absence analyses, sequencing depth was assumed to be roughly uniform across donors. The study labeled more than 150 TCR beta chains cytomegalovirus-associated.

The sample consisted of PBMCs. The rearrangement links TRBV28 to TRBJ2-7; tentatively, D is TRBD2 (5 bases). The source is a woman aged 40 to 55 in good health and CMV-seropositive. The CDR3 spells CASNRERLSYEQYF. The DNA for the CDR3 is TGTGCCAGCAATCGGGAACGTCTTTCCTACGAGCAGTACTTC.